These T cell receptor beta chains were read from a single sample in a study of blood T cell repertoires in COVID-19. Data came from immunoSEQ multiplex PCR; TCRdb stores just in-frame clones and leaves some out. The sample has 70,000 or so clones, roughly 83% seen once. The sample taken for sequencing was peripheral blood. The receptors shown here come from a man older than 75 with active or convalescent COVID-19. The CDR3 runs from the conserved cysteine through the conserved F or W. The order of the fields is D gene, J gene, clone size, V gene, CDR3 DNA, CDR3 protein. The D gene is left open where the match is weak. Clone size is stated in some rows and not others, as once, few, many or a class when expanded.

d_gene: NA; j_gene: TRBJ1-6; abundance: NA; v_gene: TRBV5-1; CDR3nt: TGCGCCAGCAGCTTGGTGGCCGGGGGTATCGCCCTCCACTTT; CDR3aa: CASSLVAGGIALHF
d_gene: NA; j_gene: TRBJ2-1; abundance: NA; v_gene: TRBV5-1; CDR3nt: TGCGCCAGCAGTGACACGGCGAGCTCCTACAATGAGCAGTTCTTC; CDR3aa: CASSDTASSYNEQFF
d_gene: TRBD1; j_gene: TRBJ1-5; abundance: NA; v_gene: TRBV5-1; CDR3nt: TGCGCCAGCAGCACAGGGACAGGGGGCAGCAATCAGCCCCAGCATTTT; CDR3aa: CASSTGTGGSNQPQHF
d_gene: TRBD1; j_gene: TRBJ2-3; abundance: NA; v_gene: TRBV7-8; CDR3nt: TGTGCCAGCAGCTTAGCGAGGTCAGGGGGACACTCAGATACGCAGTATTTT; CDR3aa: CASSLARSGGHSDTQYF
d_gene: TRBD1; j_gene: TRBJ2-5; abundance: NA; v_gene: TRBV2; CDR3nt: TGTGCCAGCCACCGGGACAGGGGGCGGGAGACCCAGTACTTC; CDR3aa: CASHRDRGRETQYF
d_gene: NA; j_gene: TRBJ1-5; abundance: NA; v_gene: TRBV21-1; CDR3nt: TGTGCCAGCACCACGAGGGACAGGGCCCTCAATCAGCCCCAGCATTTT; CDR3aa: CASTTRDRALNQPQHF
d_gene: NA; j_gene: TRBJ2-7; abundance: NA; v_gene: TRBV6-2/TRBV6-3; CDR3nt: TGTGCCAGCAGTTCCGGGACATCTTACGAGCAGTACTTC; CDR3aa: CASSSGTSYEQYF
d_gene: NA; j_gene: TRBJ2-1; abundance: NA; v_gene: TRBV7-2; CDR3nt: TGTGCCAGCAGCTTATCTTCCCATGAGCAGTTCTTC; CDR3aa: CASSLSSHEQFF
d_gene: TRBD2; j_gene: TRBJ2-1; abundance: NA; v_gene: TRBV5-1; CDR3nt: TGCGCCAGCAGCTCATGGACTAGCGGGAGGAATGAGCAGTTCTTC; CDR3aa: CASSSWTSGRNEQFF
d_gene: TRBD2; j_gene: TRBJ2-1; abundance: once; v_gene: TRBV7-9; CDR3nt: TGTGCCAGCAGCCAACTAGCGGGGTCTGTGAATGAGCAGTTCTTC; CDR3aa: CASSQLAGSVNEQFF
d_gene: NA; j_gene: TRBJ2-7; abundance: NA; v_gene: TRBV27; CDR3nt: TGTGCCAGCAGGACCCGAGGGAGGTGGATCTACGAGCAGTACTTC; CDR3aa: CASRTRGRWIYEQYF
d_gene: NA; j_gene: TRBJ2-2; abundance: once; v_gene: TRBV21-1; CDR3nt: TGTGCCAGCAGCAAAGCCGTTAGCGGGGGGCTGAACACCGGGGAGCTGTTTTTT; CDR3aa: CASSKAVSGGLNTGELFF
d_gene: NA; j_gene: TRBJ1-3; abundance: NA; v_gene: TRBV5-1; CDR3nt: TGCGCCAGCAGCTCCTCCTCTGGAAACACCATATATTTT; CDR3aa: CASSSSSGNTIYF
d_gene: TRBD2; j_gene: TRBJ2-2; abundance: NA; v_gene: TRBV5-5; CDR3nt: TGTGCCAGCAGCCCGAGGCTAGCGGGGGGGCCCGGGGAGCTGTTTTTT; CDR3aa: CASSPRLAGGPGELFF
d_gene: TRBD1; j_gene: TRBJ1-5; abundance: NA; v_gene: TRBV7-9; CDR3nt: TGTGCCAGCAGCGATGACAGGGCGGTTCAGCCCCAGCATTTT; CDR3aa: CASSDDRAVQPQHF
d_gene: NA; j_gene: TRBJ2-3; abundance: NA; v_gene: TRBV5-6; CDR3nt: TGTGCCAGCAGCTTGGAACAGGCGCAGTATTTT; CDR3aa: CASSLEQAQYF
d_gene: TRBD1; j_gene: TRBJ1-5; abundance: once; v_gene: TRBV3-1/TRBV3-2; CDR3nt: TGTGCCAGCAGACCTGGACAGGGGCGTTACTATAGCAATCAGCCCCAGCATTTT; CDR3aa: CASRPGQGRYYSNQPQHF
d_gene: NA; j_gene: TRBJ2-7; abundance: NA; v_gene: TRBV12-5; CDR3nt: TGTGCTAGTGGTTTGGTCCGCGAGCAGTACTTC; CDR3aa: CASGLVREQYF